A selection of T cell receptor beta chains follows, all from one sample in a study of neurological immune-mediated disorders. TCRdb reanalysed the 5' RACE reads using MiXCR and keeps one entry per CDR3 protein. The table has 95,000 to 150,000 distinct CDR3 sequences, roughly 3.2% seen once. Material: PBMCs. The receptors were gathered from a woman in her twenties or thirties with multiple sclerosis. Each CDR3 is given with its conserved first and last residue. A D gene is named only where the DNA matches it firmly. Clone size is not always given. Where it is, it says once, few, many or a class for expanded clones.

J	size	V	D	CDR3	DNA
TRBJ2-5	many	TRBV20-1	TRBD2	CSARDYRGGQETQYF	TGCAGTGCTAGAGACTATCGCGGGGGCCAAGAGACCCAGTACTTC
TRBJ1-1	many	TRBV20-1	NA	CSARDFRGDDEAFF	TGCAGTGCTAGAGATTTCAGGGGAGATGATGAAGCTTTCTTT
TRBJ2-1	many	TRBV11-3	TRBD2	CASSLSRGENEQFF	TGTGCCAGCAGCCTCTCGCGGGGGGAGAATGAGCAGTTCTTC
TRBJ1-2	few	TRBV7-2	TRBD1	CASSQPTGAGRGYTF	TGTGCCAGCAGCCAACCGACAGGGGCGGGTCGGGGCTACACCTTC
TRBJ2-2	many	TRBV5-1	TRBD2	CASSLTSGSSTGELFF	TGCGCCAGCAGCTTGACTAGCGGGAGTTCTACCGGGGAGCTGTTTTTT
TRBJ1-2	many	TRBV6-2/TRBV6-3	NA	CASSYGQNYGYTF	TGTGCCAGCAGTTACGGACAGAACTATGGCTACACCTTC
TRBJ1-4	many	TRBV5-1	NA	CASSSDDYNEKLFF	TGCGCCAGCAGCTCTGACGATTATAATGAAAAACTGTTTTTT
TRBJ2-1	many	TRBV5-1	TRBD1	CASRSGTGSNYNEQFF	TGCGCCAGCAGGTCCGGGACAGGGAGTAACTACAATGAGCAGTTCTTC
TRBJ2-5	many	TRBV6-5	NA	CASSYSRETQYF	TGTGCCAGCAGTTACTCTCGGGAGACCCAGTACTTC
TRBJ2-1	many	TRBV12-3/TRBV12-4	NA	CASSPSGPRYNEQFF	TGTGCCAGCAGCCCATCGGGACCTCGGTACAATGAGCAGTTCTTC
TRBJ2-1	many	TRBV12-3/TRBV12-4	TRBD1	CASSLLGQDNEQFF	TGTGCCAGCAGTTTACTTGGACAGGACAATGAGCAGTTCTTC
TRBJ2-2	many	TRBV7-9	NA	CASSLAAYGELFF	TGTGCCAGCAGCTTAGCAGCGTACGGGGAGCTGTTTTTT
TRBJ1-2	many	TRBV7-6	NA	CASSPSRGAYGYTF	TGTGCCAGCAGCCCCTCCAGGGGTGCCTATGGCTACACCTTC
TRBJ1-4	many	TRBV7-2	TRBD1	CASSLYGTENEKLFF	TGTGCCAGCAGCCTATACGGGACAGAGAATGAAAAACTGTTTTTT
TRBJ2-1	many	TRBV5-1	NA	CASSIEMSVQFF	TGCGCCAGCAGCATAGAAATGAGCGTGCAGTTCTTC
TRBJ2-5	medium-sized	TRBV7-2	NA	CASSSALFETQYF	TGTGCCAGCAGCTCCGCCCTTTTTGAGACCCAGTACTTC
TRBJ1-5	many	TRBV25-1	NA	CASSERLTLQPQHF	TGTGCCAGCAGTGAAAGACTTACCCTACAGCCCCAGCATTTT
TRBJ1-5	NA	TRBV27	TRBD1	CASSSSTGDKTQNF	TGTGCCAGCAGTTCGTCGACAGGGGATAAGACCCAGAATTTT
TRBJ1-3	many	TRBV6-6	NA	CASSLGPLSGNTIYF	TGTGCCAGCAGTTTAGGCCCTCTCTCTGGAAACACCATATATTTT
TRBJ1-2	many	TRBV25-1	NA	CASSEVSGNYGYTF	TGTGCCAGCAGTGAAGTTTCAGGGAACTATGGCTACACCTTC
TRBJ1-1	few	TRBV5-1	NA	CASSLDVVKGNTEAFF	TGCGCCAGCAGCTTGGACGTGGTCAAGGGGAACACTGAAGCTTTCTTT
TRBJ2-7	many	TRBV6-4	TRBD2	CASSALAEPGYEQYF	TGTGCCAGCAGTGCCCTAGCGGAGCCAGGTTACGAGCAGTACTTC
TRBJ2-5	many	TRBV29-1	NA	CSGDQGGKETQYF	TGCAGCGGGGACCAGGGGGGGAAAGAGACCCAGTACTTC
TRBJ2-1	many	TRBV20-1	NA	CSATRGIDEQFF	TGCAGTGCTACTCGCGGGATTGATGAGCAGTTCTTC
TRBJ2-7	many	TRBV5-1	NA	CASSLGTYEQYF	TGCGCCAGCAGCTTGGGGACTTACGAGCAGTACTTC
TRBJ2-7	many	TRBV6-2/TRBV6-3	NA	CASSYSYALEQYF	TGTGCCAGCAGTTACTCGTATGCCTTGGAGCAGTACTTC
TRBJ1-1	many	TRBV19	NA	CASTRGATEAFF	TGTGCCAGTACTCGCGGTGCCACTGAAGCTTTCTTT
TRBJ2-2	many	TRBV5-6	TRBD1	CASRLTGAITGELFF	TGTGCCAGCAGGCTGACAGGGGCTATCACCGGGGAGCTGTTTTTT
TRBJ2-2	many	TRBV7-2	NA	CASRGAGAGELFF	TGTGCCAGCAGGGGGGCGGGGGCCGGGGAGCTGTTTTTT
TRBJ2-5	many	TRBV5-1	NA	CASSSGRQETQYF	TGCGCCAGCAGCTCGGGACGGCAAGAGACCCAGTACTTC
TRBJ1-3	many	TRBV3-1	NA	CASSQARGNTIYF	TGTGCCAGCAGCCAAGCGCGAGGAAACACCATATATTTT
TRBJ1-1	many	TRBV5-1	NA	CASSLDGGRATEAFF	TGCGCCAGCAGCTTGGACGGAGGGCGGGCAACTGAAGCTTTCTTT